This T cell receptor (beta chain) was captured in a study of a mutant IDH1 vaccine in newly diagnosed glioma. The CDR3 is 14 residues long. Germline lookup yields CDR1 SGHTA and CDR2 FQGNSA. Trimming removed 1 base at V and 0 bases at J, with 6 bases between. In regard to this clone: What it recognizes is unknown.

Sequencing was performed with immunoSEQ multiplex PCR; in TCRdb, only in-frame clones are kept and a portion is missing. This table has roughly 28,000 clones, about 89% appearing once. Findings of the study overall: The vaccine induced immune responses, and these occurred in over 90% of patients.

The time point here: week 5, during vaccination. With topical imiquimod, each dose of the vaccine consisted of 300 ug of mutant IDH1 20-mer peptide. The rearrangement joins TRBV7-2 to TRBJ1-1; D call uncertain. The receptor was derived from a man younger than 35 with glioma. The sample in question was PBMCs, obtained from a glioma patient whose treatment included an IDH1 peptide vaccine. CDR3 bases: TGTGCCAGCAGCTTAGTGGGGATGAACACTGAAGCTTTCTTT. This translates into CASSLVGMNTEAFF.